This T cell receptor (beta chain) stems from a study of blood T cell repertoires in COVID-19. The cohort comprised adults aged roughly 18 to 95 years residing in approximately 22 US areas. Recovered status in Cohort 3 required two negative PCRs, clearance, or symptom resolution. V was pared by 3 bases and J by 7 bases, with 12 bases between. The CDR3 sequence is 13 residues long. Measured with immunoSEQ multiplex PCR; TCRdb has only the in-frame clones, and not every one. The sample consists of 200,000 or so clones, more than 65% of them appearing once. The J gene is TRBJ1-2, the V gene TRBV23-1; D is perhaps TRBD1 (5 bases). TRBV23-1 is classed as an ORF, of uncertain function. Sequenced: PBMCs or T cells enriched from blood (not recorded which). This receptor was taken from a man between 40 and 49 years old who had recovered from COVID-19. The CDR3 loop is CASSHRVQGGYTF. CDR3 DNA sequence: TGCGCCAGCAGTCACAGGGTTCAGGGTGGCTACACCTTC.